These T cell receptor beta chains were read from a single sample in a study of T cells expressing NK-cell markers. For each CDR3 protein, TCRdb gives one entry from its re-call of the 5' RACE reads, without DNA. This sample's clone table lists 440,000 or so distinct CDR3 sequences. Sequencing input: blood T cells: a sorted CD56 or NKG2C T cell subset, CD4+ or CD8+ T cells, or bulk PBMC T cells (not recorded which). The receptor set was obtained from a woman between 18 and 70 years old in good health. Both conserved end residues are part of each CDR3.

cdr3_aa | j_call | v_call
CASSLNVRENEQFF | TRBJ2-1 | TRBV4-1
CASSPRRGGRADEQFF | TRBJ2-1 | TRBV3-1
CASSGLAADTDTQYF | TRBJ2-3 | TRBV27
CASSPAAPYEQYF | TRBJ2-7 | TRBV11-1
CASKQDSSEWDTEAFF | TRBJ1-1 | TRBV14
CSARAPSGTPYNEQFF | TRBJ2-1 | TRBV20-1
CASSQDGGREKLFF | TRBJ1-4 | TRBV6-1
CASSPGQTQETQYF | TRBJ2-5 | TRBV12-3/TRBV12-4
CASSQDQGTGAMNTEAFF | TRBJ1-1 | TRBV4-1
CASSSSDSNNEQFF | TRBJ2-1 | TRBV5-5
CSASSPSGANVLTF | TRBJ2-6 | TRBV20-1
CASSLRADSPLHF | TRBJ1-6 | TRBV5-6
CASTHARDSPYEQYF | TRBJ2-7 | TRBV7-9
CASSVARTDTQYF | TRBJ2-3 | TRBV3-1
CASEAGGSSYNEQFF | TRBJ2-1 | TRBV25-1
CASTRGSARAEAFF | TRBJ1-1 | TRBV6-1
CASSIDTAGGHETQYF | TRBJ2-5 | TRBV19
CASSAGGRSPLHF | TRBJ1-6 | TRBV27
CASSLNFGTGSEQYF | TRBJ2-7 | TRBV5-4
CASSNTETEKYF | TRBJ2-5 | TRBV5-6
CASSSVGQGSSNEQFF | TRBJ2-1 | TRBV9
CASSQGAGGRADTQYF | TRBJ2-3 | TRBV4-3
CASSSPGRAAFF | TRBJ1-1 | TRBV12-3/TRBV12-4
CSARGGSGYEQYF | TRBJ2-7 | TRBV20-1
CASSPLEASGSFYNEQFF | TRBJ2-1 | TRBV7-3
CSARDRGGRAYNEQFF | TRBJ2-1 | TRBV20-1
CSADDRGVAKNIQYF | TRBJ2-4 | TRBV20-1
CASSQDYYTGELFF | TRBJ2-2 | TRBV5-5